This entry concerns a single TCR beta chain. The table lists this clonotype with a few counts. Its antigen remains undetermined. It has no much larger one-base neighbor in the sample; base qualities were not kept. TCRdb lists the instrument as Illumina NovaSeq 6000. TCR cDNA was synthesized by 5'RACE template switching, which introduced a universal primer site and unique molecular identifiers. Priming for cDNA synthesis came from both the TCR alpha and TCR beta constant segments. Library amplification involved two PCR steps, and the second step added sample barcodes and sequencing adapters. Libraries were sequenced on Illumina HiSeq 2500 (2x100 bp) or NovaSeq (2x150 bp). The original pipeline was this. MIGEC handled demultiplexing of reads and collapsing into UMI consensus sequences, while MiXCR performed V(D)J alignment. Using edgeR on replicate PBMC samples, clonotypes were called vaccine-responding if FDR was below 0.01 and the log2 fold change was above 5 up to day 15. Each bulk clonotype was labeled CD4 or CD8 based on which sequenced repertoire, CD4 or CD8, contained the clonotype at higher abundance. In-frame beta chains were kept once TCRdb had trimmed the public reads at Q25 with fastp and called clones with MiXCR. Rows with one shared CDR3 protein collapse into an entry with the most common genes and DNA. TCRdb, rather than the study authors, made the V and J calls. This sample is represented by approximately 170,000 distinct CDR3 sequences; about 10% of them were singletons. The ten most abundant clones make up about 38% of the sample.

The data belong to a study of T cells after yellow fever vaccination (dated by TCRdb to the late 2010s). Looking at the study overall: The SMART-Seq v4 Ultra Low Input RNA kit was used to prepare libraries from fractions with low cell numbers. To follow T-cell clones before and after both primary and booster YFV17D yellow fever vaccination, bulk TCR alpha and beta repertoires underwent longitudinal sequencing. Two healthy male donors made up the cohort, one aged 18 to 30 years and the other aged 30 to 40 years. Bulk PBMC replicates and cell subsets were isolated from blood drawn at multiple timepoints before and after both primary and secondary immunization.

Overall study outcomes, separate from this receptor: The secondary T-cell response was weaker than the primary response but faster, peaking on day 5 instead of day 15. Because abundant contaminating clonotypes from the bulk population could be contained in FACS-sorted repertoires, computational filtering was required. After the booster, most clones that had expanded after primary vaccination were detected again (approximately 96% of CD4 and roughly nine tenths of CD8), suggesting broad maintenance of memory. A small fraction of clonotypes showed up in both the CD4 and CD8 compartments, probably as a result of convergent recombination. Because the study included only a couple of donors, the extent to which the findings can be generalized is limited.

Reading the germline V gene (reference sequence) gives CDR1 PRHDT and CDR2 FYEKMQ. Reading from cysteine to phenylalanine, the CDR3 counts 15 amino acids. Left in the record is the CDR3 DNA by itself, 45 bases read in frame from the first base. After removal of 5 bases from V and 6 bases from J, the junction retains 7 bases not matched to a gene. What this sample's treatment or condition label stands for: live attenuated yellow fever vaccine strain. PBMCs were isolated from peripheral blood using a standard Ficoll-Paque protocol. Dynabeads CD4 and CD8 positive selection kits were used to isolate the CD4 and CD8 T-cell fractions. RNA was extracted with TriZol from bulk PBMCs, CD4 and CD8 fractions, and dextramer-positive and dextramer-negative fractions.

The V and J genes are TRBV13 and TRBJ2-3, with 11 junctional bases fitting TRBD1. This receptor was taken from a man aged 18 to 29 who received the YFV17D yellow fever vaccine. The starting material was CD8+ T cells sorted from PBMCs, obtained 15 days after the yellow fever booster vaccination. The CDR3 region: CASSPRDRGEDTQYF. DNA sequence: TGTGCCAGCAGCCCCCGGGACAGGGGGGAGGATACGCAGTATTTT.